The present entry profiles one T cell receptor (beta chain) with its context. Its target is not known. This CDR3 region has 15 residues. With V trimmed by 1 base and J by 7 bases, 5 bases remained unmatched. CDR1 is SGHDN, CDR2 FVKESK, per germline. Libraries were prepared by immunoSEQ multiplex PCR; TCRdb keeps only in-frame clonotypes and omits some of them. Of fewer than 200,000 clones listed, nearly 90% are singletons. This sample stems from a study of cytomegalovirus exposure and HLA in healthy donors. Findings of the study overall: A later analysis found first-cohort TCR clusters tended to co-occur in the 120 validation repertoires. The study flagged some 170 TCR beta chains as cytomegalovirus-associated. Many donors carried some public TCRs, although rarity characterized most TCR sequences.

The TCR comes from a man younger than 35 in good health and CMV-seropositive. This chain connects TRBV14 to TRBJ2-1; 9 nucleotides line up with TRBD2. Sequenced sample: PBMCs. The DNA for the CDR3 is TGTGCCAGCAGCCAAGCGGCGGGAGGGCCGAATGAGCAGTTCTTC. Translating gives CASSQAAGGPNEQFF.